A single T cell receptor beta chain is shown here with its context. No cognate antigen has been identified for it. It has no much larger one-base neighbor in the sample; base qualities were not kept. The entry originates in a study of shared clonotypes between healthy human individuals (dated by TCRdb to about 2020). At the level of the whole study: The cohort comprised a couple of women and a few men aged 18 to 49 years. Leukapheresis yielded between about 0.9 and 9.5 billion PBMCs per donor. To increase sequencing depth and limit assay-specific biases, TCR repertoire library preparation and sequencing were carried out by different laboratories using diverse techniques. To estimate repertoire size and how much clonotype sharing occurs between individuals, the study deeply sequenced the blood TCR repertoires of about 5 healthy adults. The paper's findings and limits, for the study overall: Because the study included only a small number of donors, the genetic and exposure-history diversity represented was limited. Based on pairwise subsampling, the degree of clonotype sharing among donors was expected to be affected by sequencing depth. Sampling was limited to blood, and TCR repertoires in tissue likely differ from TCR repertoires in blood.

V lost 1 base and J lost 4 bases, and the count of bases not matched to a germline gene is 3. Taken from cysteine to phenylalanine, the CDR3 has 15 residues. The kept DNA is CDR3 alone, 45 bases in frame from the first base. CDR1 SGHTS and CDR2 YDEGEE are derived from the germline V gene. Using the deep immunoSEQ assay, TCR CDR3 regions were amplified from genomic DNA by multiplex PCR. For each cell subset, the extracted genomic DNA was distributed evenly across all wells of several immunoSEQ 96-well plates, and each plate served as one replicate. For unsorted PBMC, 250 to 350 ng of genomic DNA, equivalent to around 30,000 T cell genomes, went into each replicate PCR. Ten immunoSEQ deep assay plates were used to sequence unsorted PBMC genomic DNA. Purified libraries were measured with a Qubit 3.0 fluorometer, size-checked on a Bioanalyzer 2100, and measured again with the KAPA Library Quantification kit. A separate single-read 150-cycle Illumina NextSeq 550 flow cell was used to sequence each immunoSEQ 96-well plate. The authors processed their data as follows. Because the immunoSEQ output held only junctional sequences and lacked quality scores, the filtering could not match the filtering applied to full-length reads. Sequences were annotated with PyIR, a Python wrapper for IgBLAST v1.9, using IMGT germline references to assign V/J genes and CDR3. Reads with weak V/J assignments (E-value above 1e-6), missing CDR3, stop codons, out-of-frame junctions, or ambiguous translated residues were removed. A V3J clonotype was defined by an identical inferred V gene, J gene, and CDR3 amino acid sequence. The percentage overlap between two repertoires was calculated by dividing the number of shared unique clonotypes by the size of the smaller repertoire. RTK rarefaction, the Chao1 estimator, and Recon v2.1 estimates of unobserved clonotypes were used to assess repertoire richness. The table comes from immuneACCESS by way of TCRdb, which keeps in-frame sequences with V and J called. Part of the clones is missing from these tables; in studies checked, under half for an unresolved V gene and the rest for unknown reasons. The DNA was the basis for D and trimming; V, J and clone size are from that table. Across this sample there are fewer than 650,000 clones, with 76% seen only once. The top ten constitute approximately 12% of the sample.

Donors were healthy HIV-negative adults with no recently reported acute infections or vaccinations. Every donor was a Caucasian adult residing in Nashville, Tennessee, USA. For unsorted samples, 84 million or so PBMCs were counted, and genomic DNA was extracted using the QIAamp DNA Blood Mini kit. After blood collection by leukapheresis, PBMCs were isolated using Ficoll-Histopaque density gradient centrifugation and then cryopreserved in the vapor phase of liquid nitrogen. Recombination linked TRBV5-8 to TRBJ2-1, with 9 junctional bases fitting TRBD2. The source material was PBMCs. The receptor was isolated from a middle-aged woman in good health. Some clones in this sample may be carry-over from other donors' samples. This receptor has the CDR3 CASSLRLAGYNEQFF. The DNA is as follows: TGTGCCAGCAGCTTGCGGCTAGCGGGGTACAATGAGCAGTTCTTC.